This TCR beta chain was observed in a study of chemoradiotherapy in HPV16-positive cancers. Across the whole study: Candidate HPV-specific clones and shared TCR motifs came from two HPV16-positive patients.

Findings and limits, study-wide: Better recurrence-free survival went with HPV-responsive T-cell expansion in HPV16-positive patients. Only a couple of HPV16-positive patients supplied the functional HPV-specificity definition. Non-HPV-specific T cells did not expand in tumors during treatment, whereas candidate HPV-specific clones and E7-related motifs did.

Per the germline V gene, CDR1 is MNHEY and CDR2 is SVGAGI. V was pared by 6 bases and J by 4 bases, with 7 bases of the junction left unmatched. The CDR3 has 14 residues. Comment on this clone: Antigen: not known.

Some clones are missing from TCRdb's copy, which holds only in-frame ones; the method was immunoSEQ multiplex PCR. The data show approximately 29,000 clones, about four fifths seen once. The sequence came from a human donor with HPV-associated anogenital cancer. This chain uses TRBV6-5 with TRBJ2-3; TRBD1 aligns across 7 bases. The input for sequencing was blood, taken from a patient who underwent chemoradiotherapy. CDR3 sequence (DNA): TGTGCCAGCAGGAGACAGGGTCGGGCAGATACGCAGTATTTT. This gives the protein CASRRQGRADTQYF.